This T cell receptor (beta chain) is drawn from a study of neoadjuvant anti-PD-1 for oral cavity cancer. Stated time point: after neoadjuvant nivolumab, at surgical resection. By share of the sample, this clone is medium-sized. The CDR3 consists of 15 residues. Trimming shortened V by 3 bases and J by 1 base, and 13 bases separated the two germline ends. Per germline, CDR1 SGHTS and CDR2 YDEGEE. The assay was immunoSEQ multiplex PCR, and TCRdb's table has in-frame clones only and misses some. The sample contains around 8,200 clones, 55% to 75% of which appear only once. This sequence originates from a person aged 35 to 85 with oral cavity squamous cell carcinoma. The V and J genes are TRBV5-8 and TRBJ1-2; possibly TRBD1 for D (6 bases). This material consisted of PBMCs, taken after nivolumab (anti-PD-1) treatment. DNA for the CDR3: TGTGCCAGCAGCTCTGGAGGGGGGATTAACTATGGCTACACCTTC. This sequence encodes CASSSGGGINYGYTF.